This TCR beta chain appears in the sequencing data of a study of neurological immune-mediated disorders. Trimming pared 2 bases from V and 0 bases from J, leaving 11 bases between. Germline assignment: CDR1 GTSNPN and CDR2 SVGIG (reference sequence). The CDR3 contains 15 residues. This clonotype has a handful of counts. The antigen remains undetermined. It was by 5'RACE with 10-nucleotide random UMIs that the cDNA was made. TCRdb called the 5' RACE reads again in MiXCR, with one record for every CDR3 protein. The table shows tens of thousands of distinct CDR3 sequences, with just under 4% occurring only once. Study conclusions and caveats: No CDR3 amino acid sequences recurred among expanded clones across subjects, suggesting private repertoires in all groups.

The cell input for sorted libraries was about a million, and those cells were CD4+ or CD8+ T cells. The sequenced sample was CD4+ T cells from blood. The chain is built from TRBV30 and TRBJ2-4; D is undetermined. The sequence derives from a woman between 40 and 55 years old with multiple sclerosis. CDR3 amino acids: CAWSPPWAAKNIQYF. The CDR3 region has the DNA TGTGCCTGGAGTCCACCTTGGGCAGCCAAAAACATTCAGTACTTC.